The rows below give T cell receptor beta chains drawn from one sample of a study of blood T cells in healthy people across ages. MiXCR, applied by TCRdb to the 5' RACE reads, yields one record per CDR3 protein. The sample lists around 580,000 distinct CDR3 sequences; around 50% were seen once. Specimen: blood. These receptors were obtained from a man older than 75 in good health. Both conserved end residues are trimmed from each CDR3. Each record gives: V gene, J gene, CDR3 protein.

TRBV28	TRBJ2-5	ASTLPGQPVEQY
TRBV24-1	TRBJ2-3	ATSDLTESTDAQY
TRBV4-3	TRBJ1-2	ASSQDRVRRPNGYT
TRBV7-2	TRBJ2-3	ASSQRTGLTDTQY
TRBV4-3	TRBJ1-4	ASSQDPGGDEKLY
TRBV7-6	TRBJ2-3	ASSPRPSTSTDTQY
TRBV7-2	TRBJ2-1	ASSLAPSNAQF
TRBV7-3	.	ASSPGTSGMLETQY
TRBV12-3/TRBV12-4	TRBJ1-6	ASSFVGIDSPLH
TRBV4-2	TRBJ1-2	ASSSVEAARGYT
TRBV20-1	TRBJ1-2	SAPRSNYGYT
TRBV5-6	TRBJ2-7	ASSRGTDYEQY
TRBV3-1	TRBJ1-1	ASSWSGGNTEAF
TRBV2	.	ASRGNLITYEQY
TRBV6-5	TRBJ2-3	ASRREDTDTQY
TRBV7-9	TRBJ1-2	ASSPAAEAGYT
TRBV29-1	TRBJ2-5	SVQPRGRFLETQY
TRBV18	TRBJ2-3	ASSPPDGFSTDTQY
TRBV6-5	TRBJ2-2	ASSPAERVPGELF
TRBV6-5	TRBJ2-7	ASSFPDRGSYEQY
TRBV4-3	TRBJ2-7	ASSQVPRGSYEQY
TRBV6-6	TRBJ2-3	ASSPRQRGGGTDTQY
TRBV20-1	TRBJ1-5	SAVDRVIEPQH
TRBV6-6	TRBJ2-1	ASFHNEQF
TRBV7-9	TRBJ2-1	ASSPPGAGTEF
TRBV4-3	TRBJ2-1	ASSQEAFRGKGETQF
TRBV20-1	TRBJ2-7	SATSGRGSYEQY
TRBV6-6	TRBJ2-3	ASSYAGTGADTQY
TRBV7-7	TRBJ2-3	ASSRSTGTSGGVSTDTQY
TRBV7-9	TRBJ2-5	ASRLSGTGGRETQY
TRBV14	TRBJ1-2	ASSPGGGDYGYT
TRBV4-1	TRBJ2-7	ASSQAWAGERY
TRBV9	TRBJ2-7	ASSQGGEYSYEQY
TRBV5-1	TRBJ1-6	ASSLISDNSPLH
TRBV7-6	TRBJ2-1	ASSLGGLVGGNNEQF
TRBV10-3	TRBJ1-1	AITEVENTEAF
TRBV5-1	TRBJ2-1	ASSLELGASYNEQF
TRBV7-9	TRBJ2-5	ASSLGGQTQETQY
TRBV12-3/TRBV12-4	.	ASSFILAFAGTPYNEQY
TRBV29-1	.	SVVPGSYNEQY
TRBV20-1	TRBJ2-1	SYRTSGGPNEQF
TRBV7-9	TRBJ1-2	ASNENDWGYT
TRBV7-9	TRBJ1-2	ASSSVLGSYYGYT
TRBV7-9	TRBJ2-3	ASSSPLQGTDTQY
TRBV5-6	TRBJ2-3	ASSLVAARTTDTQY
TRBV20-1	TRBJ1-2	SARDIPGYT
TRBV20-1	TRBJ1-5	SASQRGQPQH
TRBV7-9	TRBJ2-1	ASSPGGGEQF
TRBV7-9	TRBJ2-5	ASSLVSGGKETQY